This T cell receptor (beta chain) was documented in a study of T cells in Graves' hyperthyroidism and ophthalmopathy. Study background: At initial diagnosis, before any treatment had begun, peripheral blood was obtained. Regarding the study as a whole: With a median lead of around 6.7 months before onset, the model predicted ophthalmopathy.

V lost 7 bases and J lost 2, with 17 bases in between. The CDR3 is 16 residues long. The V gene's germline CDR1 is LGHNT and CDR2 FRNRAP. Researchers barred patients who had uncontrolled infection, other autoimmune disease, pregnancy or lactation. The diagnostic basis comprised clinical symptoms, serum thyroxine and TRAb, thyroid ultrasound and orbital computed tomography. This clonotype has more than one count but fewer than ten. Its specificity is not known. RNA transcripts served as the template for amplifying TCR beta CDR3 regions. Carried out on the TCR CDR3, a first-round RT-PCR used the HTBI primer set. TCRdb independently ran MiXCR on the multiplex PCR reads; one entry per CDR3 protein. This table holds about 270,000 distinct CDR3 sequences, 22% found once.

The specimen was blood. The sequence was obtained from a man aged 30-40 years with Graves' ophthalmopathy. J is TRBJ2-2 and V is TRBV12-5, with a weak D call TRBD1 (7 bases). The CDR3 DNA follows: TGTGCTAGTGCTCTTAGGACAGGACTAAACACCGGGGAGCTGTTTTTT. It yields the protein CASALRTGLNTGELFF. The variable domain in full, completed from reference TRBV12-5 and TRBJ2-2, reads DARVTQTPRHKVTEMGQEVTMRCQPILGHNTVFWYRQTMMQGLELLAYFRNRAPLDDSGMPKDRFSAEMPDATLATLKIQPSEPRDSAVYFCASALRTGLNTGELFFGEGSRLTVL.